The 6 T cell receptor beta chains presented below share a single source sample, sequenced in a study of shared clonotypes between healthy human individuals. Sequencing used immunoSEQ multiplex PCR; TCRdb keeps in-frame clones, though not all of them. This sample has about 680,000 clones, with 60% to 75% found just once. Material for sequencing was memory CD4+ T cells sorted from blood. Subset here: CD45RA-negative fraction. These receptors were collected from a woman aged 25 to 39 in good health.

Concerning this clone itself: Within the sample, other DNA sequences also encode this same CDR3. V usage is TRBV19 and J usage is TRBJ2-2; 8 nucleotides line up with TRBD2. The CDR3 totals 14 residues. Germline-derived CDR1 and CDR2 are LNHDA and SQIVND (reference sequence). J lost 8 bases, V lost 1 base, and 3 bases had no gene match. CDR3 bases: TGTGCCAGTAGTATAGCGGGAGGGCCGGGGGAGCTGTTTTTT. It translates to CASSIAGGPGELFF.

This sequence joins TRBV5-1 and TRBJ2-5; TRBD1 might be the D (6 bases). Trimming pared 2 bases from V and 2 bases from J, leaving 10 bases between. CDR1 is SGHRS and CDR2 is YFSETQ in the germline V gene. CDR3 size: 14 residues. In DNA, the CDR3 is TGCGCCAGCAGCTTCTCAGGACAGCAAGAGACCCAGTACTTC. It yields the protein CASSFSGQQETQYF. The full variable domain, its missing parts supplied by reference TRBV5-1 and TRBJ2-5, is KAGVTQTPRYLIKTRGQQVTLSCSPISGHRSVSWYQQTPGQGLQFLFEYFSETQRNKGNFPGRFSGRQFSNSRSEMNVSTLELGDSALYLCASSFSGQQETQYFGPGTRLLVL.

Here the CDR3 DNA reads TGTGCCAGCTCACTCCAGGGGAATGAAGCTTTCTTT. Encoded protein: CASSLQGNEAFF. The chain is built from TRBV18 and TRBJ1-1; maybe TRBD1 (6 bases). Germline CDR1 KGHSH, CDR2 LQKENI. V lost 4 bases to trimming and J lost 7 bases, with 10 bases between them. This CDR3 has 12 amino acids.

The chain links TRBV11-3 to TRBJ2-7; D possibly corresponds to TRBD2 (6 bases). The length of the CDR3 is 14 residues. CDR1 and CDR2 (germline): SGHNT, YENEEA. The germline V and J ends were trimmed by 7 bases and 4 bases, with 17 bases remaining between them. CDR3 sequence (DNA): TGTGCCAGCACCAACGCCGGGGGAGTGTACGAGCAGTACTTC. The encoded protein is CASTNAGGVYEQYF. Complete variable domain (other parts from reference TRBV11-3 and TRBJ2-7): EAGVVQSPRYKIIEKKQPVAFWCNPISGHNTLYWYLQNLGQGPELLIRYENEEAVDDSQLPKDRFSAERLKGVDSTLKIQPAELGDSAVYLCASTNAGGVYEQYFGPGTRLTVT.

This chain uses TRBV28 with TRBJ1-5, with a weak D call TRBD1 (5 bases). The CDR3 totals 15 residues. V shed 8 bases and J shed 4 bases, with 18 bases lying between them. In germline, CDR1 is MDHEN, CDR2 SYDVKM. Written as DNA, the CDR3 is TGTGCCAGCCTTAGGGGTGGGGAGGGGAATCAGCCCCAGCATTTT. Its protein is CASLRGGEGNQPQHF.

The rearrangement uses TRBV19 and TRBJ2-5; possible D gene TRBD1, 6 bases. The V and J ends lost 6 bases and 2 bases respectively, with 10 bases between them. The germline V gene has CDR1 LNHDA and CDR2 SQIVND (reference sequence). The CDR3 covers 13 residues. DNA of the CDR3: TGTGCCAGTAGGAAGGGGGAACAAGAGACCCAGTACTTC. This sequence encodes CASRKGEQETQYF.